These 4 T cell receptor beta chains share one sample of origin, sequenced in a study of Tregs in tolerant kidney transplant recipients. The data were produced by immunoSEQ multiplex PCR, yet TCRdb's version contains in-frame clones alone and is incomplete. Among some 21,000 clones, 81% were seen once, and the ten largest hold 20% to 30%. Related graft donors supplied nonmyeloablative bone marrow transplants, and mixed chimerism was transient. Specimen: CD8+ T cells from blood (PBMCs), collected 6 months after the transplant. These TCRs come from a human patient who received a combined kidney and bone marrow transplant. Certain T cells may be donor cells from the graft.

This clone is deemed medium-sized. This chain connects TRBV6-4 to TRBJ1-1, with TRBD1 matching over 10 bases. The CDR3 is 15 amino acids. The V gene end was trimmed by 2 bases and the J gene end by 7 bases; junction bases not matched to a gene: 7. Germline loops: CDR1 MRHNA, CDR2 SNTAGT. CDR3 sequence reads: CASSDGTGANVEAFF. CDR3 DNA sequence: TGTGCCAGCAGTGACGGGACAGGGGCCAATGTTGAAGCTTTCTTT.

The V and J genes are TRBV5-4 and TRBJ2-6; TRBD1 aligns across 8 bases. Germline V lookup: CDR1 SGHNT, CDR2 YYREEE (reference sequence). The CDR3 runs 17 residues. Germline trimming cut 3 bases from V and 4 bases from J; bases unmatched to any gene: 9. In DNA form, the CDR3 reads TGTGCCAGCAGCTCGACAGGGGCGATCGAGGGGGCCAACGTCCTGACTTTC. Its protein is CASSSTGAIEGANVLTF.

The V and J genes are TRBV7-3 and TRBJ1-2; 11 bases agree with TRBD1. V shed 3 bases and J 7 bases; nucleotides not matched to a gene: 1. The CDR3 consists of 13 residues. CDR1 SGHTA and CDR2 FQGTGA come from the germline V gene. CDR3 in DNA: TGTGCCAGCAGCTTCGGGACAGGGGGTGGCTACACCTTC. It specifies CASSFGTGGGYTF. The full variable domain, with the rest looked up from reference TRBV7-3 and TRBJ1-2, is GAGVSQTPSNKVTEKGKYVELRCDPISGHTALYWYRQSLGQGPEFLIYFQGTGAADDSGLPNDRFFAVRPEGSVSTLKIQRTERGDSAVYLCASSFGTGGGYTFGSGTRLTVV.

The chain couples TRBV5-6 to TRBJ2-1; tentative D call: TRBD2 (7 bases). CDR1 is SGHDT and CDR2 is YYEEEE in the germline V gene. V was cut by 4 bases and J by 9 bases, with 14 bases left in between. This CDR3 is 13 amino acids long. The CDR3 loop reads CASSRGTISEQFF. CDR3 nucleotides: TGTGCCAGCAGCAGGGGGACTATCAGTGAGCAGTTCTTC.